Following are 9 T cell receptor beta chains from one sample sequenced in a study of shared clonotypes between healthy human individuals. Positive CCR7 selection of CD45RO-negative cells yielded the naive CD8 cells, and terminally differentiated effector memory CD45RA+ cells were excluded. Clones were read by immunoSEQ multiplex PCR, and TCRdb kept only the in-frame ones, dropping some. This sample has about 2.1 million clones, with around 93% found just once. The sample comprised naive CD8+ T cells from PBMCs. The receptors here all came from a young man in good health. Some clones in this sample may be carry-over from other donors' samples.

The rearrangement links TRBV19 to TRBJ2-7; D call uncertain. Trimming removed 1 base at V and 4 bases at J, with 11 bases between. The CDR3 sequence is 14 residues long. Per the germline V gene, CDR1 is LNHDA and CDR2 is SQIVND (reference sequence). CDR3 protein: CASSIGPYLYEQYF. The CDR3 DNA is TGTGCCAGTAGTATAGGACCATACCTATACGAGCAGTACTTC.

As regards this clone: Other nucleotide sequences from this sample produce the same CDR3. V and J are TRBV28 and TRBJ2-3; TRBD1 is a possible D gene (5 bases). Germline CDR1 is MDHEN and CDR2 is SYDVKM. The CDR3 spans 15 residues. V lost 2 bases to trimming and J lost 0 bases, with 9 bases between them. In DNA form, the CDR3 reads TGTGCCAGCAGTTTACTCGACAGCAGCACAGATACGCAGTATTTT. Residues: CASSLLDSSTDTQYF.

The chain is built from TRBV30 and TRBJ2-3; a weak D match, TRBD2 (5 bases). V lost 2 bases, J lost 2 bases, and 14 bases lay in between. In germline, CDR1 is GTSNPN, CDR2 SVGIG (reference sequence). This CDR3 comprises 15 residues. The CDR3 DNA reads as TGTGCCTGGAGTACCCAACCGGGGAACACAGATACGCAGTATTTT. Translation: CAWSTQPGNTDTQYF. Using reference TRBV30 and TRBJ2-3 for the parts outside the CDR3, the full variable domain is SQTIHQWPATLVQPVGSPLSLECTVEGTSNPNLYWYRQAAGRGLQLLFYSVGIGQISSEVPQNLSASRPQDRQFILSSKKLLLSDSGFYLCAWSTQPGNTDTQYFGPGTRLTVL.

The CDR3 coding sequence is TGTGCCAGCAGCTTAATAGCGGGAGGGAACAATGAGCAGTTCTTC. Its protein is CASSLIAGGNNEQFF. V usage is TRBV7-3 and J usage is TRBJ2-1; TRBD2 agrees at 11 bases. The V gene's germline CDR1 is SGHTA and CDR2 FQGTGA. This CDR3 contains 15 residues. Trimming cost V 1 base and J 5 bases; bases outside gene matches: 1.

The V call is TRBV10-2, the J call TRBJ1-2; 7 bases match TRBD1. The V gene end was trimmed by 3 bases and the J gene end by 4 bases; junction bases not matched to a gene: 8. The CDR3 contains 15 residues. The germline CDR1 and CDR2 sequences are WSHSY and SAAADI. For the CDR3, the DNA is TGCGCCAGCAGTGAACTTAGACAGGGTCCCTATGGCTACACCTTC. Translated: CASSELRQGPYGYTF.

The gene calls are TRBV27 and TRBJ1-2; 9 nucleotides align to TRBD1. Germline V gene data show CDR1 as MNHEY and CDR2 as SMNVEV (reference sequence). Trimming at V came to 3 bases and at J to 4 bases, leaving 6 bases not matched to a gene. The CDR3 is 15 amino acids. CDR3 sequence: CASSLKDRGSYGYTF. CDR3 nucleotides: TGTGCCAGCAGTTTGAAGGACAGGGGAAGCTATGGCTACACCTTC.

This chain links TRBV28 with TRBJ2-1; 7 nucleotides line up with TRBD1. V was clipped by 5 bases and J by 4 bases; unmatched bases: 8. The CDR3 covers 15 residues. Germline CDR1 and CDR2: MDHEN and SYDVKM. The CDR3 sequence is CASSRTGQFYNEQFF. CDR3 coding DNA: TGTGCCAGCAGTAGAACGGGACAGTTTTACAATGAGCAGTTCTTC.

The rearrangement links TRBV27 to TRBJ2-3; D is unresolved. CDR3 length: 13 residues. CDR1 and CDR2 (germline): MNHEY, SMNVEV (reference sequence). Trimming took 2 bases from V and 5 from J, leaving 8 bases between them. This CDR3 is CASSLSLRDTQYF. For the CDR3, the DNA is TGTGCCAGCAGTTTAAGTCTCAGAGATACGCAGTATTTT.

The V and J genes are TRBV10-1 and TRBJ2-1, with 13 bases fitting TRBD2. V trimming: 10 bases; J trimming: 6 bases; junction bases outside the gene matches: 9. The CDR3 runs 15 residues. CDR1 is WNHNN and CDR2 is SYGVQD in the germline V gene (reference sequence). The CDR3: CAKWTSGRITNEQFF. Here the CDR3 DNA reads TGCGCCAAATGGACTAGCGGGAGAATTACCAATGAGCAGTTCTTC.